Included here is one T cell receptor (beta chain) sequence, with context. The record originates from a study of blood T cell repertoires in COVID-19. Study context: The analysed material was cDNA or gDNA that came from T cells, B-cell-depleted T cells, or PBMCs.

The V gene end was trimmed by 0 bases and the J gene end by 7 bases; junction bases not matched to a gene: 11. This CDR3 comprises 17 residues. Germline CDR1 is LNHNV and CDR2 is YYDKDF (reference sequence). Authors' processing steps: Estimation of nucleated cell counts was performed using reference gene primer amplification. The data were produced by immunoSEQ multiplex PCR, yet TCRdb's version contains in-frame clones alone and is incomplete. V, J and clone size are taken as reported in that table, and D and trimming were inferred from the DNA itself. The data contain about 280,000 clones, nearly 90% of them singletons. Everyone who took part was about 18 to 90 years old, and they came from over 20 US areas.

The clonotype was recovered from a woman aged 18-35 years with acute COVID-19. The rearrangement joins TRBV15 to TRBJ1-4, with 7 nucleotides matching TRBD1. Input material: PBMCs or T cells enriched from blood (not recorded which). Here the CDR3 DNA reads TGTGCCACCAGCAGAGATTCTTACGGGACAGTGTCTGAAAAACTGTTTTTT. It is translated as CATSRDSYGTVSEKLFF. The variable domain in full, completed from reference TRBV15 and TRBJ1-4, reads DAMVIQNPRYQVTQFGKPVTLSCSQTLNHNVMYWYQQKSSQAPKLLFHYYDKDFNNEADTPDNFQSRRPNTSFCFLDIRSPGLGDTAMYLCATSRDSYGTVSEKLFFGSGTQLSVL.